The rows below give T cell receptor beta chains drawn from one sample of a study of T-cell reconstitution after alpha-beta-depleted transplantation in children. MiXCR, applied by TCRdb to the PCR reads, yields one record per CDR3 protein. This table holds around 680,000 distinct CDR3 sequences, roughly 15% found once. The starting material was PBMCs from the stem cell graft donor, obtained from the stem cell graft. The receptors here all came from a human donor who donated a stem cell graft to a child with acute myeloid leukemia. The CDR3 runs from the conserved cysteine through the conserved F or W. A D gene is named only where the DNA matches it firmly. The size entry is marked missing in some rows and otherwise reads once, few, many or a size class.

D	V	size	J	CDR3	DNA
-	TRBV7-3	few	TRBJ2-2	CASSLTLYTGELFF	TGTGCCAGCAGCTTAACGTTGTATACCGGGGAGCTGTTTTTT
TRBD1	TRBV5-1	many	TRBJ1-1	CASSLEGTGLTPEAFF	TGCGCCAGCAGCCTTGAAGGGACAGGCTTAACTCCTGAAGCTTTCTTT
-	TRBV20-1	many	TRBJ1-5	CSAPLGVNQPQHF	TGCAGTGCTCCGCTAGGAGTCAATCAGCCCCAGCATTTT
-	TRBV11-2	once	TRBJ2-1	CASARRGNEQFF	TGTGCCAGCGCCAGGAGGGGCAATGAGCAGTTCTTC
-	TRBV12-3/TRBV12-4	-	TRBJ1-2	CASSFALPPRESYTF	TGTGCCAGCAGTTTCGCGCTGCCCCCAAGAGAAAGCTACACCTTC
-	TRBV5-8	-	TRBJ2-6	CASSLAFSVANVLTF	TGTGCCAGCAGCTTGGCCTTCTCTGTGGCCAACGTCCTGACTTTC
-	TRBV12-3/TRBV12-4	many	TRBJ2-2	CASSLVPGIGGELFF	TGTGCCAGCAGTCTTGTGCCAGGGATAGGCGGGGAGCTGTTTTTT
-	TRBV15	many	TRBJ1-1	CATSNPSDTHPDTEAFF	TGTGCCACCAGCAATCCCTCGGACACGCACCCTGACACTGAAGCTTTCTTT
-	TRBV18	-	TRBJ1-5	CASSPPDSSSEQPQHF	TGTGCCAGCTCACCCCCGGATTCATCCTCCGAACAGCCCCAGCATTTT
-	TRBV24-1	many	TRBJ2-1	CATSDLERTGHNEQFF	TGTGCCACCAGTGATCTCGAGAGGACGGGACACAATGAGCAGTTCTTC
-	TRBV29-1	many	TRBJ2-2	CSVEEGQGPNTGELFF	TGCAGCGTTGAAGAAGGTCAGGGGCCGAACACCGGGGAGCTGTTTTTT
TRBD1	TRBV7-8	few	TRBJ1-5	CASSSSGTGMKPQHF	TGTGCCAGCAGCTCCTCCGGGACAGGGATGAAGCCCCAGCATTTT
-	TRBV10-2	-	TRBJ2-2	CASSKDSLTGELFF	TGCGCCAGCAGCAAGGACAGCCTCACCGGGGAGCTGTTTTTT
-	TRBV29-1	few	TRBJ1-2	CSVEENGYGYTF	TGCAGCGTTGAAGAGAATGGCTATGGCTACACCTTC
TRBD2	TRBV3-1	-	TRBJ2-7	CASSQAGGHATEQYF	TGTGCCAGCAGCCAGGCGGGGGGCCACGCAACCGAGCAGTACTTC
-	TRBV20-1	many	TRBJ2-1	CSAREGRSEQFF	TGCAGTGCTAGGGAAGGACGGAGTGAGCAGTTCTTC
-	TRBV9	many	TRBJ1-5	CASSSEHNQPQHF	TGTGCCAGCAGCTCGGAACACAATCAGCCCCAGCATTTT
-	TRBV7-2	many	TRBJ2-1	CASSYNSGRRGNEQFF	TGTGCCAGCAGTTACAATAGCGGAAGGAGGGGCAATGAGCAGTTCTTC
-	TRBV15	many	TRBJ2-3	CATSRVSTDTQYF	TGTGCCACCAGCAGAGTTAGCACAGATACGCAGTATTTT
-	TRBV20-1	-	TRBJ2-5	CSAAPRISRETQYF	TGCAGTGCCGCGCCGCGTATCTCGAGAGAGACCCAGTACTTC
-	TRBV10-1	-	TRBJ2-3	CASSAGEALTSTDTQYF	TGCGCCAGCAGTGCAGGGGAGGCCTTAACCAGCACAGATACGCAGTATTTT
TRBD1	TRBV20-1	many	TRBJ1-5	CSATGDSLSNQPQHF	TGCAGTGCTACCGGGGACAGCCTTAGCAATCAGCCCCAGCATTTT
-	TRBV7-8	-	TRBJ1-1	CALSQVSLTEAFF	TGTGCCTTGTCTCAGGTATCCCTCACTGAAGCTTTCTTT
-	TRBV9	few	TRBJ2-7	CASSEGEGRYEQYF	TGTGCCAGCAGCGAGGGGGAGGGTAGGTACGAGCAGTACTTC
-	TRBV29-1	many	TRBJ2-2	CSVKTGLNTGELFF	TGCAGCGTTAAGACCGGATTGAACACCGGGGAGCTGTTTTTT
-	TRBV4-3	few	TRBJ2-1	CASSQGDRAGGPYNEQFF	TGCGCCAGCAGCCAGGGCGACCGAGCGGGCGGGCCGTACAATGAGCAGTTCTTC
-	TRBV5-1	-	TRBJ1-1	CASSLGTFLGAMNTEAFF	TGCGCCAGCAGCTTGGGAACGTTCTTGGGGGCTATGAACACTGAAGCTTTCTTT
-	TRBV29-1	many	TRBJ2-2	CSVEAGTGELFF	TGCAGCGTTGAAGCAGGTACCGGGGAGCTGTTTTTT
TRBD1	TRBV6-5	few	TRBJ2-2	CASSSGQGTTGELFF	TGTGCCAGCAGTTCGGGACAGGGTACGACCGGGGAGCTGTTTTTT
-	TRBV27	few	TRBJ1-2	CASTSRGDTYGYTF	TGTGCCAGCACATCTCGGGGGGATACCTATGGCTACACCTTC
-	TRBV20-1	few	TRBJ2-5	CSARAGPGPPYF	TGCAGTGCTAGAGCCGGGCCGGGACCCCCTTACTTC
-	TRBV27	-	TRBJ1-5	CASSRQPSNQPQHF	TGTGCCAGCAGTCGGCAGCCTAGCAATCAGCCCCAGCATTTT
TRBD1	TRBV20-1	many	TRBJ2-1	CSARSGQGVKSYNEQFF	TGCAGTGCTAGGTCGGGACAGGGGGTCAAGAGCTACAATGAGCAGTTCTTC
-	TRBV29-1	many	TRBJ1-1	CSVERAGRLEAFF	TGCAGCGTTGAAAGAGCAGGTCGCCTTGAAGCTTTCTTT
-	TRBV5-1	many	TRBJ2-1	CASSLGVGNEQFF	TGCGCCAGCAGCTTGGGGGTCGGTAATGAGCAGTTCTTC
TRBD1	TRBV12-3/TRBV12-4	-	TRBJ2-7	CASSWPGQGFYEQYF	TGTGCCAGCAGTTGGCCGGGACAGGGTTTTTACGAGCAGTACTTC
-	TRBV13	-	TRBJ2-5	CASSSRVRETQYF	TGTGCCAGCAGCTCTCGGGTTCGAGAGACCCAGTACTTC
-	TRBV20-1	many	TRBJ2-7	CSARQRGAGYEQYF	TGCAGTGCTAGACAACGGGGGGCTGGCTACGAGCAGTACTTC
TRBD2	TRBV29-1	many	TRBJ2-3	CSVETGGPDTQYF	TGCAGCGTTGAAACGGGGGGGCCCGATACGCAGTATTTT
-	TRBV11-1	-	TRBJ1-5	CASSQDGRAEQPQHF	TGTGCCAGCAGCCAGGACGGACGGGCGGAGCAGCCCCAGCATTTT
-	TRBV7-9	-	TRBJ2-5	CASSSLDCQETQYF	TGTGCCAGCAGCTCCCTGGATTGCCAAGAGACCCAGTACTTC
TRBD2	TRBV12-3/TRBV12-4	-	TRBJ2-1	CASSSRGLSGEQFF	TGTGCCAGCAGCTCAAGGGGACTATCGGGTGAGCAGTTCTTC
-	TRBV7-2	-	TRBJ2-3	CASSLYGGSDTQYF	TGTGCCAGCAGCTTATATGGGGGGTCAGATACGCAGTATTTT